This passage covers 3 T cell receptor beta chains from one sample sequenced in a study of cytomegalovirus exposure and HLA in healthy donors. 60 Vbeta and 13 Jbeta primers were used in PCR. Clones were sequenced by immunoSEQ multiplex PCR, and TCRdb holds only the in-frame ones, with some missing. This table holds 90,000 to 120,000 clones, roughly 80% found once. Specimen: PBMCs. These receptors all come from a man aged 25 to 40 in good health and CMV-seronegative.

This clone was observed a single time. The chain recombines TRBV27 with TRBJ1-5; D ambiguous. Germline loops: CDR1 MNHEY, CDR2 SMNVEV (reference sequence). The CDR3 extends over 13 amino acids. V gave up 5 bases and J gave up 5 bases, with 10 bases separating them. Here the CDR3 reads CASSTYTDQPQHF. CDR3 coding DNA: TGTGCCAGCAGTACCTACACAGATCAGCCCCAGCATTTT.

J is TRBJ1-1 and V is TRBV30; D perhaps matches TRBD1 (5 bases). The length of the CDR3 is 15 residues. V lost 5 bases to trimming and J lost 0 bases, with 16 bases between them. The germline CDR1 and CDR2 sequences are GTSNPN and SVGIG (reference sequence). The CDR3 bases are TGTGCCTGGGGGGATCAGGGTGGAGTGAACACTGAAGCTTTCTTT. Residues: CAWGDQGGVNTEAFF.

A few counts support this clone. The rearrangement uses TRBV2 and TRBJ2-7, with 9 bases aligning to TRBD2. The CDR3 covers 14 residues. Germline assignment: CDR1 SNHLY and CDR2 FYNNEI. With 7 bases clipped from V and 4 bases from J, the junction kept 8 bases outside the gene matches. CDR3 coding DNA: TGTGCCAGCAAGGGCGGGGGGGTGAATTACGAGCAGTACTTC. As protein: CASKGGGVNYEQYF. Filled out from reference TRBV2 and TRBJ2-7, the complete variable domain reads EPEVTQTPSHQVTQMGQEVILRCVPISNHLYFYWYRQILGQKVEFLVSFYNNEISEKSEIFDDQFSVERPDGSNFTLKIRSTKLEDSAMYFCASKGGGVNYEQYFGPGTRLTVT.